Following are 30 T cell receptor beta chains from one sample sequenced in a study of T cells after yellow fever vaccination. TCRdb independently ran MiXCR on the 5' RACE reads; one entry per CDR3 protein. The data contain hundreds of thousands of distinct CDR3 sequences, around an eighth of them singletons. Here the sequenced sample was PBMCs, taken on the day of the yellow fever booster vaccination. The source is a man between 25 and 39 years old who received the YFV17D yellow fever vaccine.

This clonotype was seen a handful of times. The chain is built from TRBV29-1 and TRBJ2-7; 10 bases map to TRBD1. This CDR3 is 15 amino acids long. V gave up 6 bases and J gave up 4 bases; unmatched junction bases: 12. Germline V gene lookup returns CDR1 SQVTM and CDR2 ANQGSEA. The CDR3 loop is CSVLLPRTGGYEQYF. The CDR3 nucleotides read TGCAGCGTCCTCCTCCCTCGGACAGGGGGTTACGAGCAGTACTTC.

In this sample, this clonotype turned up many times. V gene TRBV20-1 combines with J gene TRBJ2-3; 14 bases fit TRBD2. Trimming cost V 5 bases and J 5 bases; bases outside gene matches: 9. The germline V gene encodes CDR1 DFQATT and CDR2 SNEGSKA (reference sequence). The CDR3 is made up of 16 amino acids. CDR3 in amino acids: CSAGRLAGGQVDTQYF. Written as DNA, the CDR3 is TGCAGTGCTGGAAGACTAGCGGGAGGGCAAGTAGATACGCAGTATTTT.

This clonotype was counted many times. V usage is TRBV29-1 and J usage is TRBJ2-5; 7 positions match TRBD1. Per germline, CDR1 SQVTM and CDR2 ANQGSEA. Trimming took 1 base from V and 5 from J; bases not matched to a gene: 10. The CDR3 totals 15 residues. The CDR3 is CSVEAMTGPGETQYF. The CDR3 DNA reads TGCAGCGTTGAAGCAATGACAGGGCCTGGGGAGACCCAGTACTTC.

The chain links TRBV12-3 or TRBV12-4 to TRBJ1-5; 10 positions match TRBD1. The ends lost 3 bases at V and 9 bases at J; junction bases unmatched: 2. The CDR3 has 13 residues. CDR3 loop: CASSLTGGMPQHF. Written as DNA, the CDR3 is TGTGCCAGCAGTTTGACAGGGGGCATGCCCCAGCATTTT.

This clonotype was seen a few times. This chain connects TRBV30 to TRBJ2-2; D unclear. CDR3 length: 17 residues. Germline V gives CDR1 GTSNPN, CDR2 SVGIG (reference sequence). Trimming took 1 base from V and 3 from J, leaving 18 bases between them. CDR3 amino acids: CAWSEGTPGPDTGELFF. The CDR3 DNA reads as TGTGCCTGGAGTGAGGGAACCCCGGGCCCGGACACCGGGGAGCTGTTTTTT.

The rearrangement links TRBV18 to TRBJ2-3; 12 positions agree with TRBD2. Losses at the gene ends were 5 bases for V and 2 bases for J; bases not matched to a gene: 5. The length of the CDR3 is 16 residues. CDR1 is KGHSH, CDR2 LQKENI, per germline. The chain's CDR3 is CASSITSGRSTDTQYF. CDR3 sequence (DNA): TGTGCCAGCTCAATAACTAGCGGGAGGTCCACAGATACGCAGTATTTT.

To note about this clonotype: Germline is not matched at one junction end, which may reflect a read error. The chain combines TRBV3-1 with TRBJ2-7; tentative D call: TRBD2 (7 bases). The CDR3 totals 15 residues. CDR1 is LGHDT, CDR2 YNNKEL, per germline (reference sequence). In nucleotides, the CDR3 is TGTGCCTGCAGCCGGACTAGGGGGGGATCCTACGAGCAGTACTTC. Its translation: CACSRTRGGSYEQYF.

In its sample, this clonotype was seen a few times. The chain uses TRBV20-1 and TRBJ1-1; D is undetermined. CDR3 length: 12 residues. V was clipped by 3 bases and J by 3 bases, with 8 bases between them. The V gene's germline CDR1 is DFQATT and CDR2 SNEGSKA (reference sequence). The CDR3 region is CSASSVYTEAFF. The CDR3 bases are TGCAGTGCTAGTTCGGTATACACTGAAGCTTTCTTT.

The chain links TRBV27 to TRBJ2-1; a weak D match, TRBD1 (5 bases). Trimming cost V 7 bases and J 2 bases, with 15 bases left between them. This CDR3 has 15 residues. The germline V gene has CDR1 MNHEY and CDR2 SMNVEV (reference sequence). The CDR3 protein is CASTLGAPPYNEQFF. The CDR3 region has the DNA TGTGCCAGCACCCTAGGGGCTCCCCCCTACAATGAGCAGTTCTTC.

The J gene is TRBJ1-5, the V gene TRBV5-1; D may be TRBD1 (6 bases). With 0 bases removed from V and 3 bases from J, the gap between germline ends came to 10 bases. The CDR3 is 15 residues long. In germline, CDR1 is SGHRS, CDR2 YFSETQ. The CDR3 bases are TGCGCCAGCAGCTTGGCGGGGGGGGCCAATCAGCCCCAGCATTTT. Its translation is CASSLAGGANQPQHF.

The chain employs TRBV20-1 and TRBJ2-1; 14 bases map to TRBD2. The CDR3 extends over 16 amino acids. V dropped 4 bases and J dropped 8; count of bases not matched to a gene: 10. Germline CDR1 reads DFQATT; CDR2 reads SNEGSKA (reference sequence). This chain's CDR3 is CSATTGTSGRTHEQFF. Here the CDR3 DNA reads TGCAGTGCTACTACCGGGACTAGCGGGAGAACCCATGAGCAGTTCTTC.

This clonotype was counted a few times. The chain is built from TRBV12-3 or TRBV12-4 and TRBJ2-3, with 10 bases identical to TRBD2. V gave up 5 bases and J gave up 2 bases; unmatched junction bases: 7. The CDR3 loop spans 16 amino acids. CDR3 sequence reads: CASSGRTSGNTDTQYF. CDR3 DNA: TGTGCCAGCAGTGGGCGCACTAGCGGGAACACAGATACGCAGTATTTT.

V is TRBV7-9 and J is TRBJ1-1; D uncertain. V gave up 5 bases and J gave up 1 base, with 20 bases separating them. This CDR3 is built from 17 residues. The germline V gene encodes CDR1 SEHNR and CDR2 FQNEAQ (reference sequence). The CDR3 bases are TGTGCCAGCAGCCCTTTAGGATTTTCGAGCGGGAACACTGAAGCTTTCTTT. This codes for CASSPLGFSSGNTEAFF.

This clonotype showed up just a few times. The rearrangement joins TRBV20-1 to TRBJ2-7, with TRBD1 matching over 9 bases. The germline CDR1 and CDR2 sequences are DFQATT and SNEGSKA (reference sequence). The CDR3 extends over 14 amino acids. Trimming cost V 8 bases and J 4 bases; bases outside gene matches: 12. The CDR3 spells CSKGGTGNLYEQYF. The CDR3 nucleotides are TGCAGTAAAGGGGGGACAGGGAATTTGTACGAGCAGTACTTC.

This clonotype occurred many times. The chain links TRBV12-3 or TRBV12-4 to TRBJ1-6; D ambiguous. V shed 3 bases and J shed 6 bases, with 9 bases lying between them. CDR3 size: 14 residues. The CDR3 DNA reads as TGTGCCAGCAGTTTGAGTTTTGGTAATTCACCCCTCCACTTT. Translating it yields CASSLSFGNSPLHF.

The chain links TRBV10-3 to TRBJ2-6, with no clear D. V was pared by 0 bases and J by 0 bases, with 9 bases between. This CDR3 spans 17 amino acids. Germline lookup yields CDR1 ENHRY and CDR2 SYGVKD. Here the CDR3 reads CAISESELLSGANVLTF. In nucleotides, the CDR3 is TGTGCCATCAGTGAGTCGGAACTGCTCTCTGGGGCCAACGTCCTGACTTTC.

In its sample, this clonotype was seen a few times. The genes are TRBV5-1 and TRBJ2-2, with 10 bases matching TRBD1. This CDR3 has 16 residues. Germline CDR1 and CDR2: SGHRS and YFSETQ. Losses at the gene ends were 3 bases for V and 3 bases for J; bases not matched to a gene: 5. CDR3 in amino acids: CASSYGGQGHTGELFF. Here the CDR3 DNA reads TGCGCCAGCAGCTATGGGGGACAGGGGCACACCGGGGAGCTGTTTTTT.

This clonotype was observed a few times. V usage is TRBV20-1 and J usage is TRBJ2-1, with D possibly TRBD2 on 6 matching bases. This CDR3 has 16 residues. Germline V gives CDR1 DFQATT, CDR2 SNEGSKA (reference sequence). The V gene lost 0 bases and the J gene lost 3 bases, with 15 bases spanning the gap. The chain's CDR3 is CSARDRGLAHYNEQFF. In nucleotides, the CDR3 is TGCAGTGCTAGAGATCGAGGTCTAGCGCACTACAATGAGCAGTTCTTC.

The genes are TRBV6-5 and TRBJ1-1; no definite D call. Trimming removed 2 bases at V and 0 bases at J, with 19 bases between. The CDR3 contains 18 residues. The V gene's germline CDR1 is MNHEY and CDR2 SVGAGI. CDR3 in DNA: TGTGCCAGCAGTTACCAAACAGCCTTAGGTGAGGTGAACACTGAAGCTTTCTTT. Translated, it gives CASSYQTALGEVNTEAFF.

The rearrangement joins TRBV4-3 to TRBJ2-2, with 7 bases that match TRBD2. CDR3 size: 15 residues. V lost 4 bases and J lost 5; bases outside the gene matches: 7. CDR1 LGHNA and CDR2 YSLEER come from the germline V gene. The CDR3 DNA sequence: TGCGCCAGCAGCCCACAGCGGGACTTAACCGGGGAGCTGTTTTTT. Translated, it gives CASSPQRDLTGELFF.

CDR3 nucleotide sequence: TGTGCCAGGATCGGGCCGTGCGAGTATTTT. Its protein product is CARIGPCEYF. The chain uses TRBV27 and TRBJ2-3; D call uncertain. CDR1 and CDR2 from the germline V gene are MNHEY and SMNVEV (reference sequence). CDR3 size: 10 residues. Trimming removed 9 bases at V and 13 bases at J, with 14 bases between.

This clonotype was counted between two and nine times. The rearrangement uses TRBV20-1 and TRBJ1-5; weak D call: TRBD1 (5 bases). The germline gives CDR1 DFQATT, CDR2 SNEGSKA (reference sequence). CDR3 length: 12 amino acids. Between the trimmed V and J ends, which lost 6 bases and 9 bases, there was a span of 15 bases. In DNA form, the CDR3 reads TGCAGTGCCACGAGGGGAACGTCGCCCCAGCATTTT. Translated, it gives CSATRGTSPQHF.

This sequence joins TRBV19 and TRBJ2-2; no definite D call. Germline V gives CDR1 LNHDA, CDR2 SQIVND (reference sequence). This CDR3 has 15 residues. Deletions cut 5 bases from V and 4 bases from J, with 14 bases between. The CDR3 DNA reads TGTGCCAGTAGTCTGGAATTATTATTCACCGGGGAGCTGTTTTTT. Protein: CASSLELLFTGELFF.

This clonotype was counted a few times. The V and J genes are TRBV3-1 and TRBJ2-1; D is ambiguous. Germline V gives CDR1 LGHDT, CDR2 YNNKEL (reference sequence). V lost 0 bases, J lost 9 bases, and 12 bases lay in between. This CDR3 has 14 amino acids. This CDR3 is CASSQDRFPFEQFF. For the CDR3, the DNA is TGTGCCAGCAGCCAAGATCGTTTCCCCTTTGAGCAGTTCTTC.

This chain joins TRBV18 and TRBJ1-5; perhaps TRBD1 as D (5 bases). The CDR3 sequence is 12 residues long. Germline lookup yields CDR1 KGHSH and CDR2 LQKENI. The V end was cut by 0 bases, the J end by 9 bases, with 6 bases between. This CDR3 reads CASSPPQGPQHF. DNA for the CDR3: TGTGCCAGCTCACCACCGCAGGGGCCCCAGCATTTT.

The chain joins TRBV6-2 or TRBV6-3 to TRBJ2-7; no firm D call. The CDR3 is 12 residues long. Germline V lookup: CDR1 MNHEY, CDR2 SVGEGT. V lost 7 bases to trimming and J lost 1 base, with 8 bases between them. The CDR3 DNA sequence: TGTGCCAGCAAGTCGTTATCCTACGAGCAGTACTTC. It translates to CASKSLSYEQYF.

The chain is built from TRBV18 and TRBJ2-5; D gene uncertain. From germline, CDR1 is KGHSH and CDR2 LQKENI. The V gene lost 2 bases and the J gene lost 3 bases, with 13 bases spanning the gap. The CDR3 is 15 amino acids. CDR3 sequence (DNA): TGTGCCAGCTCACCAGGCTGGAGAGAAAAAGAGACCCAGTACTTC. It codes for CASSPGWREKETQYF.

This clonotype was seen more than once but under ten times. This chain links TRBV6-2 or TRBV6-3 with TRBJ2-5; D uncertain. This CDR3 has 15 residues. The germline V and J ends were trimmed by 6 bases and 4 bases, with 18 bases remaining between them. Germline V gene data show CDR1 as MNHEY and CDR2 as SVGEGT. This CDR3 is CASRERTRFAETQYF. Here the CDR3 DNA reads TGTGCCAGCAGGGAAAGGACCCGCTTCGCAGAGACCCAGTACTTC.

The chain is built from TRBV27 and TRBJ2-7; 11 nucleotides match TRBD2. Germline CDR1 is MNHEY and CDR2 is SMNVEV (reference sequence). Trimming cost V 6 bases and J 4 bases; bases outside gene matches: 17. The CDR3 is made up of 18 amino acids. The CDR3: CASRNFSPELAGEYEQYF. The DNA of the CDR3 is TGTGCCAGCAGGAATTTCTCCCCTGAACTAGCGGGAGAGTACGAGCAGTACTTC.

In this sample, this clonotype turned up a few times. The chain couples TRBV7-2 to TRBJ2-1, with a tentative D call TRBD2 (5 bases). CDR1 is SGHTA and CDR2 is FQGNSA in the germline V gene. The CDR3 length is 14 residues. Trimming pared 8 bases from V and 6 bases from J, leaving 17 bases between. This chain's CDR3 is CASVLPGLRNEQFF. CDR3 nucleotide sequence: TGTGCCAGCGTACTGCCAGGACTCCGCAATGAGCAGTTCTTC. Full variable domain (remainder filled in from reference TRBV7-2 and TRBJ2-1): GAGVSQSPSNKVTEKGKDVELRCDPISGHTALYWYRQSLGQGLEFLIYFQGNSAPDKSGLPSDRFSAERTGGSVSTLTIQRTQQEDSAVYLCASVLPGLRNEQFFGPGTRLTVL.